This T cell receptor beta chain was obtained from a study of cytomegalovirus exposure and HLA in healthy donors. Study-wide results and caveats: The records held CMV serostatus as the only immune exposure information. Further analysis was carried out later, and it showed several of the most significant clusters appearing linked to common viral pathogens.

Regarding this clone: Antigen specificity is unknown.

The PCR used 60 Vbeta and 13 Jbeta primers. Per the original data handling: Roughly 11 million shared chains were among the approximately 82 million unique TCR beta chains that a later analysis counted. Some clones are missing from TCRdb's copy, which holds only in-frame ones; the method was immunoSEQ multiplex PCR. The V and J calls and the clone size are those of that table, but D and trimming were determined from the DNA. This table holds about 140,000 clones, 70% to 80% found once. The CDR3 has 13 residues. The V gene's germline CDR1 is MNHEY and CDR2 SVGAGI. V was trimmed by 11 bases and J by 1 base, leaving 15 bases between them.

The receptor was derived from a female donor in good health and CMV-seronegative. The rearrangement joins TRBV6-5 to TRBJ2-7, with D possibly being TRBD2 (5 bases). Sample: PBMCs. The CDR3 is CAVKRGSSYEQYF. CDR3 DNA: TGTGCCGTGAAGCGCGGGTCGTCCTACGAGCAGTACTTC.